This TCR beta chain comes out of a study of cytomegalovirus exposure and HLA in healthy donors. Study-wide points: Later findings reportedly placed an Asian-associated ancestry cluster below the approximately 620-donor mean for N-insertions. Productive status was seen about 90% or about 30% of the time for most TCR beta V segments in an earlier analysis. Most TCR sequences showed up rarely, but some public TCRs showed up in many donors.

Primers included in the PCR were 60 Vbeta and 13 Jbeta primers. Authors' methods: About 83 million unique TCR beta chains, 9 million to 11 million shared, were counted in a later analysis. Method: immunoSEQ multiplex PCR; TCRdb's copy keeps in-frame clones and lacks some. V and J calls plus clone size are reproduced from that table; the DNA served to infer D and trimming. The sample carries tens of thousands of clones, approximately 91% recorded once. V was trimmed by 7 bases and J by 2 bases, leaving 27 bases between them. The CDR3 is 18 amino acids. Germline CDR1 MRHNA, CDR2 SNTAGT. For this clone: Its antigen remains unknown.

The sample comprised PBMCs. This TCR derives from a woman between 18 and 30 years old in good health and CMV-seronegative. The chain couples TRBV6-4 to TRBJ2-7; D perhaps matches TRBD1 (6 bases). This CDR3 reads CASTKQPAGTPQAYEQYF. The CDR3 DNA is TGTGCCAGCACCAAACAACCTGCCGGGACACCTCAAGCCTACGAGCAGTACTTC.